The TCR beta chain described here comes from a study of graft-versus-host responses after intestinal transplantation. Study-level background: The study gave all recipients anti-thymocyte globulin induction, then tacrolimus and steroids for roughly 3 years. General observations from the study: High graft-versus-host to host-versus-graft clonal ratios were found in allografts of patients who had graft-donor T cell macrochimerism.

As concerns this clone: What it recognizes is unknown.

Using immunoSEQ multiplex PCR, the repertoire was profiled, and TCRdb retains in-frame clones only, with some absent. The table shows about 100,000 clones, with roughly 84% occurring only once. Germline V gene lookup returns CDR1 ENHRY and CDR2 SYGVKD. The ends lost 2 bases at V and 1 base at J; junction bases unmatched: 10. CDR3 length: 18 residues. The rearrangement links TRBV10-3 to TRBJ2-4; TRBD2 aligns across 8 bases. Sequenced here: unstimulated CD4+ T cells sorted from spleen or lymph node cells, sampled before transplant. This clonotype was sampled from a human donor who was the organ donor for an intestinal transplant. The CDR3 is CAISEAPGAGDAKNIQYF. CDR3 sequence (DNA): TGTGCCATCAGTGAGGCCCCCGGAGCGGGGGACGCCAAAAACATTCAGTACTTC.